The subject of this entry is one TCR beta chain. This CDR3 is 13 amino acids long. Looked up from germline, CDR1 is MNHEY and CDR2 is SMNVEV (reference sequence). The data were obtained in a study of T cell responses to AZD1222 COVID-19 vaccine. Method: immunoSEQ multiplex PCR; TCRdb's copy keeps in-frame clones and lacks some. This sample has under 170,000 clones, with 94% found just once. This chain connects TRBV27 to TRBJ2-3; tentative D call: TRBD2 (7 bases). The sequence was collected from an adult in good health. The sequencing here drew on peripheral blood, taken on day 0 of AZD1222 vaccination. CDR3 in DNA: TGTGCTGCGGGGGCCACTAGCACAGATACGCAGTATTTT. Its protein product is CAAGATSTDTQYF.